The following is a T cell receptor beta chain sequence with its context. This sample is drawn from a study of cytomegalovirus exposure and HLA in healthy donors. Turning to the study itself: Unique TCRs from HLA-typed donors, 75 million to 100 million of them, were held in an early data release. Genetic ancestry analysis placed around 76% of the 410 or so donors that were genotyped in the Caucasian-associated cluster.

With 7 bases removed from V and 8 bases from J, the gap between germline ends came to 17 bases. Germline loops: CDR1 LNHDA, CDR2 SQIVND (reference sequence). The CDR3 covers 13 residues. It was with 60 Vbeta and 13 Jbeta primers that the PCR ran. Data came from immunoSEQ multiplex PCR; TCRdb stores just in-frame clones and leaves some out. In the table there are under 95,000 clones, 70% to 85% of which are singletons. This TCR was recovered from a man aged 25 to 40 in good health and CMV-seropositive. Sequenced: PBMCs. The rearrangement uses TRBV19 and TRBJ1-2; D is perhaps TRBD1 (5 bases). The CDR3 DNA reads as TGTGCCAGTACCTCGGACACCCCGTTGGGCTACACCTTC. It translates to CASTSDTPLGYTF.